This T cell receptor beta chain was sequenced during a study of CD8+ T cells in alopecia areata. cDNA prepared by RNA extraction and subsequent reverse transcription served as the template for sequencing. TCRdb's table, derived via immunoSEQ multiplex PCR, lists solely in-frame clones and lacks some. The sample lists 50,000 to 80,000 clones, 44% occurring once. Individuals with alopecia areata gave both lesional scalp punch biopsies and peripheral blood for collection. PBMCs were stained for CD3, CD4 and CD8, and CD4+ and CD8+ T cells were sorted. The CDR3 consists of 21 residues. Germline lookup yields CDR1 LGHNA and CDR2 YSLEER. The V gene end was trimmed by 1 base and the J gene end by 0 bases; junction bases not matched to a gene: 14. Study outcomes and limitations: Against the mouse data, patients shared TCRs less clearly, possibly for HLA reasons. Normal scalp showed lower clonality than lesional scalp, especially alopecia totalis/universalis.

About this clone: Its specificity is not known.

The clonotype was recovered from a human donor with alopecia areata. The chain links TRBV4-3 to TRBJ2-6, with 8 bases identical to TRBD1. Source material: NKG2D-low CD8+ T cells sorted from blood. The CDR3 loop reads CASSQASDRGLERSGANVLTF. The CDR3 nucleotides are TGCGCCAGCAGCCAAGCTTCCGACAGGGGCCTCGAGCGCTCTGGGGCCAACGTCCTGACTTTC.